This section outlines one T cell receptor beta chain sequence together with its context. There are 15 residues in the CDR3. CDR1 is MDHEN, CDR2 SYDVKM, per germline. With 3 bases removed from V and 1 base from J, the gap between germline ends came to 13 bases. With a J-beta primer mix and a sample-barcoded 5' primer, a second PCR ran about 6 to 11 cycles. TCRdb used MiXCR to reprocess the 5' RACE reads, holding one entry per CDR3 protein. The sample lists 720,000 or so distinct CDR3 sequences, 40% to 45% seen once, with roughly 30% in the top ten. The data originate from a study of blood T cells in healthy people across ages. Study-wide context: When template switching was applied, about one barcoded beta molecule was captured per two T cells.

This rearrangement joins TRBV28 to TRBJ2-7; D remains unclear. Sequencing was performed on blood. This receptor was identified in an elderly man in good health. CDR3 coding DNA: TGTGCCAGCAGTTTGGACGGAGCGCCTTCCTACGAGCAGTACTTC. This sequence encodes CASSLDGAPSYEQYF.